These T cell receptor beta chains were read from a single sample in a study of graft-versus-host responses after intestinal transplantation. Sequencing used immunoSEQ multiplex PCR; TCRdb keeps in-frame clones, though not all of them. Of 10,000 to 15,000 clones listed, 93% are singletons. Sequences were derived from PBMCs, sampled 1032 days after intestinal transplantation. The origin of the receptors is a human patient who received an intestinal transplant, so some T cells may come from the graft donor. Each CDR3 is given with its conserved first and last residue. Each record gives: J gene, V gene, CDR3 protein.

TRBJ1-4 TRBV5-4 CASSPVPGQGTNEKLFF
TRBJ1-1 TRBV11-3 CASSLLRDTEAFF
TRBJ2-1 TRBV6-5 CASSYPSGRGCNEQFF
TRBJ2-5 TRBV6-5 CASSQGAGGAETQYF
TRBJ1-3 TRBV4-1 CASSSTGTGNTIYF
TRBJ2-1 TRBV6-6 CASSYLSGGANNEQFF
TRBJ2-1 TRBV2 CASRDRGSSSYNEQFF
TRBJ2-3 TRBV12-1 CASSFQLAGPTDTQYF
TRBJ1-2 TRBV6-6 CAIGSGDGYTF
TRBJ2-4 TRBV21-1 CATYKRARAKNIQYF
TRBJ2-3 TRBV7-8 CASSPLGLDYTDTQYF
TRBJ1-5 TRBV9 CASSVGGARPQHF
TRBJ2-1 TRBV19 CATRDSLSYNEQFF
TRBJ2-3 TRBV19 CASSIGLPPDTQYF
TRBJ2-1 TRBV11-2 CASSFGVSYNEQFF
TRBJ2-5 TRBV28 CASGSPRVGGTQYF
TRBJ1-2 TRBV18 CASSPSVTGGTIGYTF
TRBJ2-5 TRBV15 CATSREVSGQGKEKTQYF
TRBJ2-7 TRBV27 CASRGHDSYEQYF
TRBJ1-2 TRBV5-6 CASSLGTYYGYTF
TRBJ1-1 TRBV2 CASRWGVPEAFF
TRBJ1-2 TRBV7-9 CASSLVQGGEYGYTF
TRBJ2-7 TRBV7-3 CASSPLPETQGIRLYEQYF
TRBJ1-1 TRBV6-5 CASSFLGTLNTEAFF
TRBJ2-7 TRBV29-1 CSAAGGPQIPSYEQYF
TRBJ2-2 TRBV9 CASSHIAGGNTGELFF
TRBJ2-7 TRBV5-4 CASGRDSSYEQYF
TRBJ2-2 TRBV5-4 CASSLGNTGELFF
TRBJ2-2 TRBV2 CASSERGAGRGGELFF
TRBJ1-3 TRBV10-2 CATRTGASSGNTIYF
TRBJ2-5 TRBV2 CASGPLGAGGETQYF
TRBJ1-1 TRBV6-1 CASLRGGRGDTEAFF
TRBJ1-2 TRBV7-9 CASGTTGQGGYGYTF
TRBJ2-2 TRBV7-8 CASSLALADTGELFF
TRBJ2-1 TRBV29-1 CSVVSSGVHNEQFF
TRBJ1-1 TRBV5-6 CASSFYTNTEAFF
TRBJ2-5 TRBV6-4 CASSEEGGGVKTQYF
TRBJ2-3 TRBV5-6 CASSRGQGLSNTQYF
TRBJ2-1 TRBV18 CASSPPAGNPLNEQFF
TRBJ1-1 TRBV5-4 CASSLWAGGVNTEAFF
TRBJ2-3 TRBV7-9 CASSRDAPGSTDTQYF
TRBJ2-5 TRBV2 CASQSLSGTQYF